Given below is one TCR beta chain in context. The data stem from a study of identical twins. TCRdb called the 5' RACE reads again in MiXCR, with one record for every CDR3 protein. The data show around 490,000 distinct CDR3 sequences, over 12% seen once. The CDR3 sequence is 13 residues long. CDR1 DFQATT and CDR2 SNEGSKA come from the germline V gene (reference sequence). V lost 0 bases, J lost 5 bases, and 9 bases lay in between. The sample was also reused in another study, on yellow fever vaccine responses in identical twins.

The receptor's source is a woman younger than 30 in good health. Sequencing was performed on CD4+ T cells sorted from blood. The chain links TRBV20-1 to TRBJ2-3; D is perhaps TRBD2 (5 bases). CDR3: CSARDSVGDTQYF. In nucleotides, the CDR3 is TGCAGTGCTAGAGATAGCGTGGGAGATACGCAGTATTTT.